These 10 T cell receptor beta chains originate from one sample sequenced in a study of T cell responses to AZD1222 COVID-19 vaccine. Produced via immunoSEQ multiplex PCR; TCRdb's table is partial and in-frame only. The table includes under 110,000 clones, 86% detected once. This material consisted of peripheral blood, taken on day 0 of AZD1222 vaccination. The receptors shown here come from an adult in good health.

A note on this clone: In the same sample, other DNA sequences code for this CDR3. The CDR3 loop reads CASSLYSGTTGELFF. CDR3 bases: TGTGCCAGCAGCTTATACTCAGGGACAACCGGGGAGCTGTTTTTT. The chain uses TRBV11-3 and TRBJ2-2; D is perhaps TRBD1 (6 bases). This CDR3 spans 15 amino acids. In germline, CDR1 is SGHNT, CDR2 YENEEA. The ends were cut back, 2 bases at V and 5 bases at J, with 12 bases in the middle.

In DNA, the CDR3 is TGCGCCAGCAGCGAATCCCGGACAGGGGGAAACGAGCAGTACTTC. This codes for CASSESRTGGNEQYF. The rearrangement links TRBV4-3 to TRBJ2-7, with 10 nucleotides matching TRBD1. Germline V gene sequence: CDR1 LGHNA, CDR2 YSLEER. The CDR3 contains 15 residues. V shed 5 bases and J 5 bases; nucleotides not matched to a gene: 9.

The chain recombines TRBV5-4 with TRBJ1-5; D is possibly TRBD1 (6 bases). The germline V gene encodes CDR1 SGHNT and CDR2 YYREEE (reference sequence). The CDR3 runs 14 residues. V was pared by 4 bases and J by 4 bases, with 12 bases between. The CDR3 spells CASSIGGGNQPQHF. CDR3 DNA sequence: TGTGCCAGCAGCATTGGAGGGGGTAATCAGCCCCAGCATTTT. Drawing the rest from reference TRBV5-4 and TRBJ1-5, the complete variable domain is ETGVTQSPTHLIKTRGQQVTLRCSSQSGHNTVSWYQQALGQGPQFIFQYYREEENGRGNFPPRFSGLQFPNYSSELNVNALELDDSALYLCASSIGGGNQPQHFGDGTRLSIL.

The chain recombines TRBV5-1 with TRBJ2-3; a weak D match, TRBD1 (5 bases). The CDR3 has 16 residues. Germline V gene sequence: CDR1 SGHRS, CDR2 YFSETQ. The V end was cut by 0 bases, the J end by 6 bases, with 17 bases between. CDR3 residues: CASSLEPGSMADTQYF. CDR3 nucleotide sequence: TGCGCCAGCAGCTTGGAACCAGGGTCGATGGCGGATACGCAGTATTTT. The whole variable domain, remainder taken from reference TRBV5-1 and TRBJ2-3, is KAGVTQTPRYLIKTRGQQVTLSCSPISGHRSVSWYQQTPGQGLQFLFEYFSETQRNKGNFPGRFSGRQFSNSRSEMNVSTLELGDSALYLCASSLEPGSMADTQYFGPGTRLTVL.

V and J are TRBV7-3 and TRBJ2-3; D gene ambiguous. The CDR3 runs to 16 residues. V gave up 5 bases and J gave up 1 base, with 16 bases separating them. The germline CDR1 and CDR2 sequences are SGHTA and FQGTGA. The CDR3 nucleotides read TGTGCCAGCAGCCCCCTTTTCTCAAGGGGCACAGATACGCAGTATTTT. This translates into CASSPLFSRGTDTQYF.

The rearrangement links TRBV2 to TRBJ2-7; D possibly corresponds to TRBD1 (6 bases). Germline V gene sequence: CDR1 SNHLY, CDR2 FYNNEI. This CDR3 has 13 residues. Trimming removed 10 bases from V and 1 base from J, with 14 bases in between. DNA for the CDR3: TGTGCCACCCGGATAGGGGGTTCCTACGAGCAGTACTTC. This gives the protein CATRIGGSYEQYF.

The chain has TRBV14 and TRBJ1-1; the D is unclear. The CDR3 runs 14 residues. Trimming took 4 bases from V and 1 from J, leaving 10 bases between them. Germline V lookup: CDR1 SGHDN, CDR2 FVKESK. The CDR3 DNA reads TGTGCCAGCAGCCCCGGTCGACCGAACACTGAAGCTTTCTTT. It codes for CASSPGRPNTEAFF.

The chain is built from TRBV30 and TRBJ1-1; D gene unclear. Germline V lookup: CDR1 GTSNPN, CDR2 SVGIG (reference sequence). The V end lost 0 bases, the J end lost 0 bases, and 11 bases lay between the germline ends. CDR3 length: 15 residues. The CDR3, as DNA: TGTGCCTGGAGTGTAGGAGCTTCAGTGAACACTGAAGCTTTCTTT. As protein: CAWSVGASVNTEAFF.

This clone is a singleton in its sample. This chain connects TRBV6-2 or TRBV6-3 to TRBJ2-1; TRBD2 aligns across 13 bases. This CDR3 region has 18 residues. After removal of 5 bases from V and 8 bases from J, the junction contained 15 bases not matched to a gene. Germline V gene sequence: CDR1 MNHEY, CDR2 SVGEGT. The CDR3 DNA reads as TGTGCCAGCAGTCCAGGGACTAGCGGGATGCGTTCTGGTCATGAGCAGTTCTTC. Translated, it gives CASSPGTSGMRSGHEQFF.

This chain uses TRBV2 with TRBJ1-1; D is possibly TRBD1 (5 bases). Looked up from germline, CDR1 is SNHLY and CDR2 is FYNNEI. The CDR3 extends over 14 amino acids. V shed 5 bases and J shed 1 base, with 11 bases lying between them. This CDR3 is CASSTGPQNTEAFF. The DNA for the CDR3 is TGTGCCAGCAGTACGGGACCCCAGAACACTGAAGCTTTCTTT.